What follows are 18 T cell receptor beta chains derived from one specimen sequenced in a study of cytomegalovirus exposure and HLA in healthy donors. PCR involved 60 Vbeta and 13 Jbeta primers. Profiled with immunoSEQ multiplex PCR; TCRdb holds only in-frame clones, not every one. In the table there are about 160,000 clones, approximately 80% of which are singletons. The source material was PBMCs. These receptors all come from a man in his fifties in good health and CMV-seropositive.

This chain joins TRBV4-1 and TRBJ2-7, with a possible D match to TRBD1 (5 bases). The CDR3 spans 14 residues. CDR1 is MGHRA, CDR2 YSYEKL, per germline. Trimming cost V 0 bases and J 4 bases, with 10 bases left between them. In DNA, the CDR3 is TGCGCCAGCAGCCAAGAGGTCAGGGTGTACGAGCAGTACTTC. Residues: CASSQEVRVYEQYF.

About this clone: The same CDR3 also results from other DNA sequences found in this sample. The rearrangement links TRBV11-2 to TRBJ1-5; D is uncertain. The CDR3 length is 13 residues. Trimming left V 5 bases short and J 4 bases short, with 9 bases between. CDR1 is SGHAT, CDR2 FQNNGV, per germline. CDR3 DNA sequence: TGTGCCAGCAGCCTCGGACTGAATCAGCCCCAGCATTTT. Its translation: CASSLGLNQPQHF. The entire variable domain, with the rest obtained from reference TRBV11-2 and TRBJ1-5, is as follows: EAGVAQSPRYKIIEKRQSVAFWCNPISGHATLYWYQQILGQGPKLLIQFQNNGVVDDSQLPKDRFSAERLKGVDSTLKIQPAKLEDSAVYLCASSLGLNQPQHFGDGTRLSIL.

The sample holds a few counts of this clone. V usage is TRBV19 and J usage is TRBJ2-5, with D possibly matching TRBD2 (5 bases). V was shortened by 3 bases and J by 7 bases, with 12 bases between the two germline ends. The CDR3 is 13 amino acids. Germline CDR1 is LNHDA and CDR2 is SQIVND (reference sequence). CDR3 sequence: CASSMSPRGTQYF. The CDR3 region has the DNA TGTGCCAGTAGTATGTCCCCCCGGGGGACCCAGTACTTC.

The chain has TRBV7-9 and TRBJ1-2, with a tentative D call TRBD1 (5 bases). CDR3 length: 12 residues. V gave up 6 bases and J gave up 3 bases, with 8 bases separating them. The germline V gene has CDR1 SEHNR and CDR2 FQNEAQ (reference sequence). CDR3 sequence: CASRRDYYGYTF. CDR3 in DNA: TGTGCCAGCAGACGGGACTACTATGGCTACACCTTC.

V and J are TRBV5-1 and TRBJ2-3; TRBD2 aligns across 11 bases. V lost 2 bases and J lost 2; bases outside the gene matches: 7. Germline V gives CDR1 SGHRS, CDR2 YFSETQ. The CDR3 covers 17 residues. The CDR3 is CASSFNPGLAATDTQYF. Here the CDR3 DNA reads TGCGCCAGCAGCTTTAATCCGGGACTAGCGGCCACAGATACGCAGTATTTT.

J is TRBJ1-2 and V is TRBV4-3; D unclear. The CDR3 has 16 amino acids. V was pared by 1 base and J by 4 bases, with 16 bases between. Germline V gene data show CDR1 as LGHNA and CDR2 as YSLEER. Written as DNA, the CDR3 is TGCGCCAGCAGCCAAGTGGGCGGGCGAACGCGCTATGGCTACACCTTC. Translated, it gives CASSQVGGRTRYGYTF.

The chain employs TRBV9 and TRBJ2-1; the match to TRBD2 covers 8 bases. With 4 bases clipped from V and 8 bases from J, the junction kept 8 bases outside the gene matches. CDR1 and CDR2 (germline): SGDLS, YYNGEE. CDR3 length: 14 amino acids. The CDR3 sequence: CASSPLSGGDEQFF. The DNA for the CDR3 is TGTGCCAGCAGCCCACTCAGCGGGGGAGATGAGCAGTTCTTC.

This clone was found once. The genes are TRBV6-1 and TRBJ2-3; 9 positions match TRBD1. This CDR3 region has 20 residues. The V and J ends lost 1 base and 2 bases, in that order; junction bases with no gene match: 16. CDR1 is MNHNS and CDR2 is SASEGT in the germline V gene. The CDR3 DNA is TGTGCCAGCAGTGAAGTAGTTTTTGGGACAGGGACATCGATCACAGATACGCAGTATTTT. It translates to CASSEVVFGTGTSITDTQYF.

V and J are TRBV18 and TRBJ2-5; perhaps TRBD1 as D (6 bases). This CDR3 has 15 amino acids. Trimming shortened V by 2 bases and J by 2 bases, and 12 bases separated the two germline ends. Germline V gene sequence: CDR1 KGHSH, CDR2 LQKENI. The CDR3 loop is CASSPTVTGQETQYF. The CDR3 DNA reads as TGTGCCAGCTCACCAACCGTTACAGGGCAAGAGACCCAGTACTTC.

The chain has TRBV4-1 and TRBJ1-5; unclear D gene. Trimming pared 4 bases from V and 4 bases from J, leaving 8 bases between. There are 13 residues in the CDR3. Germline-derived CDR1 and CDR2 are MGHRA and YSYEKL. The CDR3: CASSPHENQPQHF. The CDR3 region has the DNA TGCGCCAGCAGCCCCCATGAGAATCAGCCCCAGCATTTT.

The J gene is TRBJ1-1, the V gene TRBV19, with a weak D call TRBD1 (5 bases). Germline assignment: CDR1 LNHDA and CDR2 SQIVND (reference sequence). This CDR3 spans 15 amino acids. V lost 7 bases, J lost 1 base, and 16 bases lay in between. The CDR3 nucleotides read TGTGCCAGTACCATAGGGGCTTTATCGAACACTGAAGCTTTCTTT. Translation gives CASTIGALSNTEAFF.

Comment on this clone: Germline and junction disagree at one end, which may indicate a read error. This chain uses TRBV11-1 with TRBJ1-1, with 7 bases aligning to TRBD1. Germline assignment: CDR1 SGHAT and CDR2 FQDESV (reference sequence). This CDR3 is 14 amino acids long. CDR3 sequence reads: CASTLGQANTEAFF. CDR3 nucleotide sequence: TGTGCCAGCACCTTAGGACAGGCGAACACTGAAGCTTTCTTT.

The rearrangement links TRBV7-2 to TRBJ2-7, with TRBD1 matching over 11 bases. Germline-derived CDR1 and CDR2 are SGHTA and FQGNSA. CDR3 length: 16 amino acids. With V trimmed by 5 bases and J by 0 bases, 6 bases remained unmatched. The CDR3 nucleotides are TGTGCCAGCAGCCGAGGGGGGACAGGGGGCTCCTACGAGCAGTACTTC. Translation: CASSRGGTGGSYEQYF.

This CDR3 reads CASSVGAGVQYNEQFF. The CDR3 nucleotides read TGTGCCAGCAGCGTAGGGGCAGGGGTCCAGTACAATGAGCAGTTCTTC. The V gene is TRBV9, the J gene TRBJ2-1, with D possibly being TRBD1 (6 bases). Trimming pared 0 bases from V and 4 bases from J, leaving 14 bases between. CDR1 and CDR2 (germline): SGDLS, YYNGEE. The CDR3 contains 16 residues.

This chain uses TRBV19 with TRBJ1-1; D might be TRBD1 (6 bases). V lost 7 bases, J lost 7 bases, and 16 bases lay in between. CDR3 size: 13 residues. Germline CDR1 LNHDA, CDR2 SQIVND (reference sequence). The chain's CDR3 is CASKDSSPFEAFF. CDR3 nucleotide sequence: TGTGCCAGTAAGGACAGTAGCCCCTTTGAAGCTTTCTTT.

The chain has TRBV18 and TRBJ2-7; the D is unclear. This CDR3 is 14 amino acids long. V was pared by 0 bases and J by 3 bases, with 9 bases between. Germline V gives CDR1 KGHSH, CDR2 LQKENI. The DNA of the CDR3 is TGTGCCAGCTCACCACCACAGAAAATCTACGAGCAGTACTTC. It is translated as CASSPPQKIYEQYF.

The gene calls are TRBV9 and TRBJ2-1; 8 bases are a match to TRBD2. Germline V gene data show CDR1 as SGDLS and CDR2 as YYNGEE. J gave up 0 bases and V 4 bases, and 6 bases lay outside the gene matches. The CDR3 totals 16 residues. The CDR3 DNA reads as TGTGCCAGCAGCCGACCGGGGGGGAGCTCCTACAATGAGCAGTTCTTC. Encoded protein: CASSRPGGSSYNEQFF.

This chain uses TRBV15 with TRBJ1-4; D call uncertain. Between the trimmed V and J ends, which lost 5 bases and 2 bases, there was a span of 9 bases. The CDR3 has 14 amino acids. CDR1 is LNHNV and CDR2 is YYDKDF in the germline V gene (reference sequence). This CDR3 is CATSPRRTNEKLFF. CDR3 in DNA: TGTGCCACCAGCCCCCGGAGGACTAATGAAAAACTGTTTTTT.